A selection of T cell receptor beta chains follows, all from one sample in a study of cytomegalovirus exposure and HLA in healthy donors. Assay used: immunoSEQ multiplex PCR; TCRdb lists only in-frame clones, some missing. The table shows some 190,000 clones, with 80% to 90% occurring only once. The sequencing sample was made of PBMCs. Source of these receptors: a woman in her 30s in good health and CMV-seronegative. The CDR3 runs from the conserved cysteine through the conserved F or W. D genes are given only for firm matches. Where a row states a size, it is once, few, many or the class of an expanded clone; other rows omit it.

CDR3,DNA,J,V,D,size
CASSMNRGLDGELFF,TGTGCCAGTAGTATGAACAGGGGGCTTGACGGGGAGCTGTTTTTT,TRBJ2-2,TRBV19,TRBD1,NA
CASSPWDTKLQQYF,TGTGCCAGCAGCCCATGGGACACCAAACTCCAGCAGTACTTC,TRBJ2-7,TRBV5-4,NA,NA
CSGTGFETQYF,TGCAGCGGGACAGGGTTTGAGACCCAGTACTTC,TRBJ2-5,TRBV29-1,TRBD1,NA
CASSQDSRGFEEQYF,TGCGCCAGCAGCCAAGATAGTAGAGGTTTTGAGGAGCAGTACTTC,TRBJ2-7,TRBV4-1,NA,NA
CASSRAPGQGTSYEQYF,TGTGCCAGTAGCAGAGCTCCTGGACAGGGGACATCCTACGAGCAGTACTTC,TRBJ2-7,TRBV19,TRBD1,NA
CASRRLAGDSYNEQFF,TGTGCCAGCAGGAGACTAGCGGGAGACTCCTACAATGAGCAGTTCTTC,TRBJ2-1,TRBV2,TRBD2,NA
CASSQGNTEAFF,TGTGCCAGCAGCCAGGGGAACACTGAAGCTTTCTTT,TRBJ1-1,TRBV5-6,NA,few
CASSLPSGSYEQYF,TGCGCCAGCAGCTTGCCTAGCGGGAGCTACGAGCAGTACTTC,TRBJ2-7,TRBV5-1,TRBD2,NA
CASSLMGQADYGYTF,TGTGCCAGCAGCTTAATGGGACAAGCGGACTATGGCTACACCTTC,TRBJ1-2,TRBV7-9,NA,NA
CASSERVGSYNEQFF,TGTGCCAGCAGTGAACGGGTCGGCTCCTACAATGAGCAGTTCTTC,TRBJ2-1,TRBV6-1,NA,NA
CASSPPRRHGEAFF,TGTGCCAGCAGCCCCCCCCGACGACACGGAGAAGCTTTCTTT,TRBJ1-1,TRBV28,NA,NA
CASSYRGFAGYGYTF,TGTGCCAGCAGTTATCGGGGTTTCGCGGGGTATGGCTACACCTTC,TRBJ1-2,TRBV28,NA,NA
CASSLARTGGYEQYF,TGTGCCAGCAGCTTAGCTCGGACAGGAGGCTACGAGCAGTACTTC,TRBJ2-7,TRBV7-9,TRBD1,NA
CASSSRGNQPQHF,TGTGCCAGCAGCTCTCGGGGGAATCAGCCCCAGCATTTT,TRBJ1-5,TRBV28,NA,NA
CASSLEKGAVRAGELFF,TGTGCCAGCAGTTTGGAGAAGGGGGCAGTTCGTGCCGGGGAGCTGTTTTTT,TRBJ2-2,TRBV28,TRBD1,NA
CASSLGWGGYNEQFF,TGTGCCAGCAGCTTAGGCTGGGGCGGCTACAATGAGCAGTTCTTC,TRBJ2-1,TRBV11-1,NA,NA
CASSLYLAGFYNEQFF,TGTGCCAGCAGTTTATATCTAGCGGGCTTCTACAATGAGCAGTTCTTC,TRBJ2-1,TRBV28,TRBD2,NA
CASSLGLVGDTQYF,TGTGCCAGCAGCTTAGGACTAGTCGGGGATACGCAGTATTTT,TRBJ2-3,TRBV11-3,NA,NA
CASSLLVTTAEAFF,TGTGCCAGCAGCTTATTGGTAACGACAGCTGAAGCTTTCTTT,TRBJ1-1,TRBV7-9,NA,NA
CASRETGGNEQFF,TGTGCCAGCAGGGAGACAGGGGGTAATGAGCAGTTCTTC,TRBJ2-1,TRBV2,TRBD1,NA
CASSRQGAYYGYTF,TGCGCCAGCAGCCGACAGGGGGCTTACTATGGCTACACCTTC,TRBJ1-2,TRBV4-1,TRBD1,NA
CASSPGDYTEAFF,TGTGCCAGCAGCCCCGGGGACTACACTGAAGCTTTCTTT,TRBJ1-1,TRBV28,NA,NA
CASSYTSGSYNEQFF,TGTGCCAGCAGCTACACTAGCGGGAGTTACAATGAGCAGTTCTTC,TRBJ2-1,TRBV5-4,TRBD2,NA
CASSGGTSGSRETQYF,TGTGCCAGCAGCGGAGGGACTAGCGGGAGCCGGGAGACCCAGTACTTC,TRBJ2-5,TRBV9,TRBD2,NA
CASSLPGGEDTQYF,TGTGCCAGCAGCCTACCCGGGGGGGAGGATACGCAGTATTTT,TRBJ2-3,TRBV9,TRBD2,once
CASSLGLQETQYF,TGTGCCAGCAGCTTAGGGCTCCAAGAGACCCAGTACTTC,TRBJ2-5,TRBV11-2,NA,NA